One sample yielded the 2 T cell receptor beta chains listed below, sequenced in a study of cytomegalovirus exposure and HLA in healthy donors. 13 Jbeta primers and 60 Vbeta primers were used for the PCR. Only in-frame clones appear in the TCRdb table, and some are missing; sequencing was by immunoSEQ multiplex PCR. The sample yields 150,000 to 200,000 clones, over 60% seen once. Sequencing was done on a sample of PBMCs. The source of these receptors is a woman between 40 and 50 years old in good health and CMV-seronegative.

The chain carries TRBV10-1 and TRBJ1-4, with D possibly matching TRBD1 (6 bases). The germline gives CDR1 WNHNN, CDR2 SYGVQD (reference sequence). The CDR3 loop spans 12 amino acids. CDR3 DNA sequence: TGCACCACAGGGTGGGTGAATGAAAAACTGTTTTTT. Translated: CTTGWVNEKLFF.

The chain has TRBV29-1 and TRBJ2-3; the D gene is possibly TRBD2 (6 bases). Per the germline V gene, CDR1 is SQVTM and CDR2 is ANQGSEA. The CDR3 spans 13 residues. Trimming removed 4 bases at V and 3 bases at J, with 11 bases between. CDR3 DNA: TGCAGCGTTGTCGGCCGGGAGACAGATACGCAGTATTTT. Its protein is CSVVGRETDTQYF.